This TCR beta chain appears in the sequencing data of a study of blood T cell repertoires in COVID-19. Study-level information: Both acute and convalescent COVID-19 samples were obtained from the United States, Italy and Spain. T cells, B-cell-depleted T cells, or PBMCs supplied cDNA or gDNA.

The CDR3 is 16 residues long. V lost 5 bases, J lost 0 bases, and 17 bases lay in between. The germline gives CDR1 SGHTA, CDR2 FQGNSA. Assay used: immunoSEQ multiplex PCR; TCRdb lists only in-frame clones, some missing. Of about 60,000 clones in the sample, over 60% were seen once. Material for sequencing was peripheral blood. This TCR came from a man under 40 with COVID-19, enrolled during active disease. The V call is TRBV7-2, the J call TRBJ2-7; perhaps TRBD2 as D (6 bases). Written as DNA, the CDR3 is TGTGCCAGCAGCCTAGTCTCGGGGGAAGGCTCCTACGAGCAGTACTTC. The encoded protein is CASSLVSGEGSYEQYF.